The source of this TCR beta chain is a study of T cell responses to AZD1222 COVID-19 vaccine (dated by TCRdb to the early 2020s). Study-wide context: AZD1222 recipients whose second dose came at about 4 weeks and those whose second dose came at about 12 weeks were combined into one group, since spike-specific TCR depth and breadth did not differ between the two schedules. A total of under 250 trial participants underwent TCR sequencing, of whom about 210 had received two doses of AZD1222 and around 25 had received two doses of the MenACWY control vaccine. Trial participants were enrolled into age subgroups of 18-55, 56-69 and 70-plus years, which contained about 150, 27 and 61 TCR-sequenced participants, respectively.

The CDR3 regions of human TCRbeta chains were analyzed by immunosequencing. The paper's data handling went like this. TCRs in the repertoires were matched against a reference library of SARS-CoV-2-specific TCRs that had been generated with the MIRA antigen-specificity platform. Breadth was defined as the fraction of unique TCRs that were SARS-CoV-2-associated. Depth was defined as the fraction of total T cells that were SARS-CoV-2-associated. Using the MIRA data, each spike-specific TCR was assigned both to the spike region to which the TCR was reactive and to a CD4 or CD8 class. Log10-transformed breadth and depth values were compared by one-way ANOVA with Sidak's multiple comparisons tests. The table was pulled from immuneACCESS by TCRdb, which kept in-frame rearrangements only. Such tables lose some clones; where checked, under half of the loss comes from unresolved V genes, and the rest has no known cause. From that table come the V and J calls and clone size; the DNA was used to work out D and trimming. The sample table holds 95,000 to 150,000 clones, of which over 75% were seen once. The top ten clonotypes cover around 6.1% of the sample.

Beyond this particular receptor, the publication reports: Because no day 14 peak-response samples were available, the repertoires could be characterized only after the peak T cell response. Only a handful of AZD1222 recipients were SARS-CoV-2 seropositive at baseline, limiting conclusions about previously exposed vaccinees. After two AZD1222 doses, spike-specific TCR breadth and depth were significantly higher than at day 0 and than in MenACWY recipients. CD4 TCRs associated with the vaccine covered the entire spike protein, and the dominant responses were in regions 160-218 and 743-854. The 56-69-year group was small, and its depth increase did not reach significance, likely because of low power. Epitopes outside the regions mutated in the B.1.351 and B.1.1.7 variants were reportedly recognized by nearly half of the unique spike-specific TCRs. Participants were mostly white British, with more females than males. The authors suggested clonal diversity may have been underestimated.

Relative to germline, V is missing 6 bases and J is missing 4 bases, with 11 bases of the junction outside any gene match. CDR1 and CDR2, looked up from the germline V gene, are SQVTM and ANQGSEA. From its cysteine to its phenylalanine, the CDR3 spans 15 amino acids. The retained sequence is limited to the CDR3, 45 bases, with the frame set at the first base. What this sample's time point label stands for: baseline before first vaccination. The vaccinee samples were drawn from two UK trials, COV001 and COV002, one of which was a single-blind randomized controlled phase 2/3 trial testing AZD1222 (ChAdOx1 nCoV-19) in healthy adults. For TCRbeta chain sequencing, PBMC samples from trial participants were taken at day 0 and at day 28 after the second dose. This clone was picked up a small number of times. There is no known antigen for this receptor. No base quality values were provided; no much bigger clone lies one nucleotide off.

This clonotype originated in an adult in good health. The chain is assembled from TRBV29-1 and TRBJ2-1; 8 bases in the junction line up with TRBD2. The material sequenced was peripheral blood, taken on day 0 of AZD1222 vaccination. The CDR3: CSVNPGTRAYNEQFF. The sequence in DNA is TGCAGCGTGAATCCGGGGACTAGAGCTTACAATGAGCAGTTCTTC.